The 15 T cell receptor beta chains in this list originate from one sample, sequenced in a study of cytomegalovirus exposure and HLA in healthy donors. With 60 Vbeta and 13 Jbeta primers, the PCR was carried out. The data were produced by immunoSEQ multiplex PCR, yet TCRdb's version contains in-frame clones alone and is incomplete. Of 210,000 or so clones in the sample, over 65% are singletons; the top ten hold around 15%. The sample taken for sequencing was PBMCs. These receptors all come from a man aged 40-49 years in good health and CMV-seronegative.

The genes are TRBV15 and TRBJ2-3, with 9 positions matching TRBD2. V was pared by 3 bases and J by 1 base, with 5 bases of the junction left unmatched. Germline CDR1 is LNHNV and CDR2 is YYDKDF (reference sequence). This CDR3 has 16 amino acids. CDR3 loop: CATSSDIAGGTDTQYF. The CDR3 DNA follows: TGTGCCACCAGCAGTGACATAGCGGGAGGCACAGATACGCAGTATTTT.

The V call is TRBV27, the J call TRBJ1-2, with TRBD1 as a possible D gene (6 bases). V was shortened by 1 base and J by 7 bases, with 19 bases between the two germline ends. Germline lookup yields CDR1 MNHEY and CDR2 SMNVEV (reference sequence). The CDR3 has 16 residues. The CDR3: CASSLLAGAGFVGYTF. CDR3 DNA: TGTGCCAGCAGTTTATTGGCGGGGGCAGGGTTCGTTGGCTACACCTTC.

This clone was counted a few times. Other nucleotide sequences in the sample specify the same CDR3. The V call is TRBV6-4, the J call TRBJ2-3; D is ambiguous. V lost 0 bases and J 6 bases, leaving 4 bases between the germline ends. The germline V gene encodes CDR1 MRHNA and CDR2 SNTAGT. The length of the CDR3 is 12 residues. The CDR3 DNA is TGTGCCAGCAGTGACTCGGGCGATACGCAGTATTTT. As protein: CASSDSGDTQYF.

Regarding this clone: The same CDR3 can be traced to other DNA sequences in this sample. The CDR3: CASSRTVNTEAFF. CDR3 DNA: TGTGCCAGCAGCAGGACAGTGAACACTGAAGCTTTCTTT. V gene TRBV6-4 combines with J gene TRBJ1-1; TRBD1 might be the D (6 bases). Germline CDR1 and CDR2: MRHNA and SNTAGT. The CDR3 is 13 residues long. The V gene lost 6 bases and the J gene lost 0 bases, with 8 bases spanning the gap.

This clone was seen a handful of times. The chain joins TRBV14 to TRBJ2-1, with 10 positions matching TRBD2. Germline V gene data show CDR1 as SGHDN and CDR2 as FVKESK. With V trimmed by 4 bases and J by 8 bases, 5 bases remained unmatched. This CDR3 is built from 14 residues. The DNA of the CDR3 is TGTGCCAGCAGCCTAGCTAGCGGGAGCGATGAGCAGTTCTTC. The encoded protein is CASSLASGSDEQFF. The entire variable domain, with the rest obtained from reference TRBV14 and TRBJ2-1, is as follows: EAGVTQFPSHSVIEKGQTVTLRCDPISGHDNLYWYRRVMGKEIKFLLHFVKESKQDESGMPNNRFLAERTGGTYSTLKVQPAELEDSGVYFCASSLASGSDEQFFGPGTRLTVL.

The chain joins TRBV7-3 to TRBJ2-2, with D possibly being TRBD2 (5 bases). CDR3 length equals 13 residues. Germline V gene sequence: CDR1 SGHTA, CDR2 FQGTGA. V was trimmed by 4 bases and J by 10 bases, leaving 13 bases between them. The chain's CDR3 is CASSSYQGLELFF. Written as DNA, the CDR3 is TGTGCCAGCAGCTCCTACCAAGGACTGGAGCTGTTTTTT.

CDR3 region: CASSQDMGAGETQYF. The DNA for the CDR3 is TGCGCCAGCAGCCAAGATATGGGGGCCGGCGAGACCCAGTACTTC. The gene calls are TRBV4-3 and TRBJ2-5; tentative D call: TRBD1 (6 bases). The germline V gene encodes CDR1 LGHNA and CDR2 YSLEER. The CDR3 is made up of 15 amino acids. Trimming shortened V by 0 bases and J by 5 bases, and 13 bases separated the two germline ends.

The CDR3 reads CASRETGITEKLFF. The CDR3 DNA is TGTGCCAGCAGGGAGACAGGGATAACGGAAAAACTGTTTTTT. The V and J genes are TRBV6-1 and TRBJ1-4, with 7 bases aligning to TRBD1. V lost 6 bases to trimming and J lost 8 bases; unmatched junction nucleotides: 9. CDR3 length: 14 residues. CDR1 is MNHNS, CDR2 SASEGT, per germline.

This chain connects TRBV9 to TRBJ2-5; the match to TRBD2 covers 13 bases. The germline V gene encodes CDR1 SGDLS and CDR2 YYNGEE. The length of the CDR3 is 16 residues. Germline trimming cut 3 bases from V and 9 bases from J; bases unmatched to any gene: 11. For the CDR3, the DNA is TGTGCCAGCAGCGAGTTCACTAGCGGGGGGGCCGGAGCCCAGTACTTC. This codes for CASSEFTSGGAGAQYF.

The V and J genes are TRBV7-9 and TRBJ2-1; TRBD2 matches at 11 bases. The length of the CDR3 is 17 residues. The V gene end was trimmed by 0 bases and the J gene end by 7 bases; junction bases not matched to a gene: 8. CDR1 and CDR2 (germline): SEHNR, FQNEAQ (reference sequence). The DNA of the CDR3 is TGTGCCAGCAGCTTAGCCCCCGGTAGCGGGAGGGGGAATGAGCAGTTCTTC. This sequence encodes CASSLAPGSGRGNEQFF.

V and J are TRBV5-1 and TRBJ1-2, with 11 bases fitting TRBD1. Germline CDR1 SGHRS, CDR2 YFSETQ. J lost 6 bases, V lost 4 bases, and 8 bases had no gene match. The CDR3 runs to 15 residues. The CDR3 DNA reads TGCGCCAGCAGCCAACCCGGGACAGGGGGGGATGGCTACACCTTC. It codes for CASSQPGTGGDGYTF.

The sample holds a few counts of this clone. V is TRBV6-5 and J is TRBJ2-7; TRBD2 agrees at 9 bases. The trim removed 0 bases at V and 4 bases at J, leaving 4 bases unmatched. Germline V gives CDR1 MNHEY, CDR2 SVGAGI. The CDR3 covers 15 residues. CDR3 sequence: CASSYSRTSGYEQYF. CDR3 sequence (DNA): TGTGCCAGCAGTTACTCGCGCACTAGCGGGTACGAGCAGTACTTC.

The J gene is TRBJ1-2, the V gene TRBV13; 8 positions agree with TRBD1. Trimming at V came to 0 bases and at J to 4 bases, leaving 1 base not matched to a gene. The CDR3 length is 14 residues. Germline V gene lookup returns CDR1 PRHDT and CDR2 FYEKMQ (reference sequence). CDR3 coding DNA: TGTGCCAGCAGCTTAGGACAGGGGGGCTATGGCTACACCTTC. It specifies CASSLGQGGYGYTF.

The V and J genes are TRBV11-2 and TRBJ1-1; D uncertain. Germline V gives CDR1 SGHAT, CDR2 FQNNGV. Trimming removed 5 bases from V and 7 bases from J, with 14 bases in between. The CDR3 is 13 residues long. The CDR3 sequence is CASSPPSGREAFF. CDR3 nucleotide sequence: TGTGCCAGCAGCCCCCCCAGCGGGCGTGAAGCTTTCTTT.

The chain employs TRBV28 and TRBJ2-2; 7 bases match TRBD1. V was pared by 5 bases and J by 5 bases, with 8 bases of the junction left unmatched. This CDR3 has 15 amino acids. The germline CDR1 and CDR2 sequences are MDHEN and SYDVKM. The CDR3 DNA reads as TGTGCCAGCAGTCTTATTGACAGGGAAACCGGGGAGCTGTTTTTT. Its translation: CASSLIDRETGELFF.